These T cell receptor beta chains were read from a single sample in a study of beta chain features in type 1 diabetes. TCRdb keeps only in-frame clones here, not all; method: immunoSEQ multiplex PCR. This table has 810,000 or so clones, 15% to 20% appearing once. The material sequenced was naive CD4+ T cells from blood. The origin of the receptors is a woman aged 18-30 years in good health. Each CDR3 is given with its conserved first and last residue. The D gene is left open where the match is weak. Size tells how often a clone was seen (once, few, many) or the class of an expanded clone, and some rows leave it out.

d_call	v_call	clone_size	j_call	cdr3_nt	cdr3_aa
-	TRBV5-1	-	TRBJ2-3	TGCGCCAGCAGCTTGACGAAGCTCGTAGATACGCAGTATTTT	CASSLTKLVDTQYF
-	TRBV4-3	few	TRBJ2-7	TGCGCCAGCAGCCAAGGACAGACCCTTCCCTACGAGCAGTACTTC	CASSQGQTLPYEQYF
TRBD2	TRBV28	few	TRBJ2-1	TGTGGCAGCAGCCTTGGCGGGAGGCCGTGGCATGAGCAGTTCTTC	CGSSLGGRPWHEQFF
-	TRBV2	few	TRBJ1-1	TGTGCCAGCAGCCCCATAGGCACTGAAGCTTTCTTT	CASSPIGTEAFF
-	TRBV27	-	TRBJ2-1	TGTGCCAGCAGGGACTACGCCAATGAGCAGTTCTTC	CASRDYANEQFF
TRBD2	TRBV11-2	-	TRBJ2-1	TGTGCCAGCAGCGAACTAGCGGGGCGGTACAATGAGCAGTTCTTC	CASSELAGRYNEQFF
-	TRBV29-1	few	TRBJ2-7	TGCAGCGTTATATACGCCTACGAGCAGTACTTC	CSVIYAYEQYF
TRBD2	TRBV5-1	few	TRBJ2-7	TGCGCCAGCCAACAACTAGCGGGAACGTACGAGCAGTACTTC	CASQQLAGTYEQYF
-	TRBV5-4	-	TRBJ1-2	TGCGCCAGCAGCCAAGATAGGAACAGGGACTATGGCTACACCTTC	CASSQDRNRDYGYTF
TRBD2	TRBV5-6	-	TRBJ2-3	TGTGCCAGCAGCCGGGGACTAGCGGGTTTTGCAGATACGCAGTATTTT	CASSRGLAGFADTQYF
-	TRBV4-2	-	TRBJ2-3	TGTGCCAGCAGCCAACAATCCTTCCAGGGGTCGCTCGGGGCCGATACGCAGTATTTT	CASSQQSFQGSLGADTQYF
-	TRBV7-9	-	TRBJ1-2	TGTGCCAGCAGCCCTCGGACTGGCTACACCTTC	CASSPRTGYTF
-	TRBV7-3	-	TRBJ2-3	TGTGCCAGCAGAGAAACCACGGGGACAGATACGCAGTATTTT	CASRETTGTDTQYF
TRBD2	TRBV6-1	-	TRBJ2-5	TGTGCCAGCAGTGAAGAACTAGCGGAAGAGACCCAGTACTTC	CASSEELAEETQYF
TRBD1	TRBV4-2	-	TRBJ1-2	TGTGCCAGCAGCCAAGGGGACAGTATTAACTATGGCTACACCTTC	CASSQGDSINYGYTF
-	TRBV18	few	TRBJ2-1	TGTGCCAGCTCACCACGTAATCGTAGCTTCTACAATGAGCAGTTCTTC	CASSPRNRSFYNEQFF
TRBD1	TRBV7-2	-	TRBJ2-7	TGTGCCAGCAGCTTGACGGGCGGGACAGGGGGCCGCGAGCAGTACTTC	CASSLTGGTGGREQYF
-	TRBV6-1	few	TRBJ2-7	TGTGCCACGGGTCATTCCTACGAGCAGTACTTC	CATGHSYEQYF
-	TRBV7-2	many	TRBJ2-7	TGTGCCAGCAGGGCAGGCTCCTACGAGCAGTACTTC	CASRAGSYEQYF
-	TRBV18	few	TRBJ1-1	TGTGCCAGCGTCAACACACGGAACACTGAAGCTTTCTTT	CASVNTRNTEAFF
TRBD1	TRBV11-2	-	TRBJ1-2	TGTGCCAGCAGTCCTGACAGGGTCCAGAGGGACTACACCTTC	CASSPDRVQRDYTF
TRBD1	TRBV5-1	few	TRBJ1-1	TGCGCCAGCAGCCCAATGGGACAGGGCTACACTGAAGCTTTCTTT	CASSPMGQGYTEAFF
-	TRBV28	-	TRBJ2-1	TGTGCCAGCAGTTCGCGGGCCTATGAGCAGTTCTTC	CASSSRAYEQFF
-	TRBV7-2	few	TRBJ1-4	TGTGCCAGCAGCTCGGGATCGAGGGAAAAACTGTTTTTT	CASSSGSREKLFF
TRBD1	TRBV7-2	-	TRBJ1-2	TGTGCCAGCAGCCAAACAGGGGTATATGGCTACACCTTC	CASSQTGVYGYTF
TRBD2	TRBV5-4	-	TRBJ2-3	TGTGCCAGCAGCTTGGATGGTAGCGGGAGGGTGGGCACAGATACGCAGTATTTT	CASSLDGSGRVGTDTQYF
-	TRBV13	-	TRBJ2-1	TGTGCCAGCAGCCGCGAGACAGGACGTTACAATGAGCAGTTCTTC	CASSRETGRYNEQFF
TRBD1	TRBV7-9	-	TRBJ2-2	TGTGCCAGCAGCCGACAGGGGATCGGGGAGCTGTTTTTT	CASSRQGIGELFF
TRBD1	TRBV27	few	TRBJ1-5	TGTGCCAGCACCCCAACAGGGGGCCGGGATCAGCCCCAGCATTTT	CASTPTGGRDQPQHF
TRBD2	TRBV18	-	TRBJ2-1	TGTGCCAGCTCACTAGCGGGAGCCTCCTACAATGAGCAGTTCTTC	CASSLAGASYNEQFF
TRBD2	TRBV29-1	few	TRBJ2-7	TGCAGCGTGGGGGGGAAACAGGAGGACCTTAGCTCCTACGAGCAGTACTTC	CSVGGKQEDLSSYEQYF
TRBD2	TRBV7-9	-	TRBJ2-5	TGTGCCAGCAGCTTACTAGCGGGAGGCGTTCAAGAGACCCAGTACTTC	CASSLLAGGVQETQYF
TRBD2	TRBV7-9	-	TRBJ2-1	TGTGCCAGCAGCTTGGGGGTCGGGAGGGAGTTCTACAATGAGCAGTTCTTC	CASSLGVGREFYNEQFF
TRBD2	TRBV11-1	-	TRBJ2-3	TGTGCCAGCAGCCACAGTCCCCTAGCGGGAGGTGGGGTTACGCAGTATTTT	CASSHSPLAGGGVTQYF
-	TRBV5-1	-	TRBJ2-7	TGCGCCAGCAGCTTGCCAGGGACCGAGCAGTACTTC	CASSLPGTEQYF
TRBD2	TRBV5-8	-	TRBJ2-1	TGTGCCAGCAGCTTGGCCGGGGCTAGCGGGAGGGCCACGTTGTTCTTC	CASSLAGASGRATLFF
-	TRBV6-5	few	TRBJ1-5	TGTGCCAGCAGAATGTCGGAGTATAGCAATCAGCCCCAGCATTTT	CASRMSEYSNQPQHF